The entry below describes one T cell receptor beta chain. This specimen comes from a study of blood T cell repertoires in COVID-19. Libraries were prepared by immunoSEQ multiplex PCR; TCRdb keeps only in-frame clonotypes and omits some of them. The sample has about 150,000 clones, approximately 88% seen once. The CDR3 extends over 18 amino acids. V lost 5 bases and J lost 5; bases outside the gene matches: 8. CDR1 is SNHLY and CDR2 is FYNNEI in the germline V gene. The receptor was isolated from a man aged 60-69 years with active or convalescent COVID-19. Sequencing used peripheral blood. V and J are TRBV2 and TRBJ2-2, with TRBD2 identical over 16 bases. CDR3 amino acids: CASSTGTSGRVFTGELFF. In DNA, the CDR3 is TGTGCCAGCAGTACGGGGACTAGCGGGAGGGTATTTACCGGGGAGCTGTTTTTT.